A single sample gave rise to the 31 T cell receptor beta chains below, sequenced in a study of naive and memory T cell subsets. Four PCR rounds used nested alpha and beta constant region primers plus the SP2 primer. One entry per CDR3 protein results from TCRdb running MiXCR on the UMI-ligation and nested PCR reads. Of around 31,000 distinct CDR3 sequences listed, about 6.7% are singletons. The treatment here: skin biopsy from PPD injection site in Mantoux-positive individual. A UMI-containing oligonucleotide was joined by 3' ligation to the TCR cDNA template. The sequencing here drew on skin, taken from a tuberculin skin test site. The receptor source for this set is an adult in good health.

About this clonotype itself: This may be a read error, as it is one base from a much larger clone. The chain has TRBV5-1 and TRBJ2-7; weak D call: TRBD2 (6 bases). Germline V lookup: CDR1 SGHRS, CDR2 YFSETQ. With 5 bases removed from V and 7 bases from J, the gap between germline ends came to 16 bases. This CDR3 has 13 amino acids. CDR3 sequence: CASSNSPREEQYF. CDR3 DNA sequence: TGCGCCAGCAGTAACAGTCCACGGGAGGAGCAGTACTTC.

This clonotype has a handful of counts. This chain links TRBV7-3 with TRBJ2-2; D call uncertain. Trimming pared 4 bases from V and 9 bases from J, leaving 15 bases between. There are 14 residues in the CDR3. CDR1 SGHTA and CDR2 FQGTGA come from the germline V gene. DNA for the CDR3: TGTGCCAGCAGCTCTCAGTGGGATTCCCGGGAGCTGTTTTTT. Its translation is CASSSQWDSRELFF.

This clonotype was counted many times. The CDR3 is CATSDLGTGGTGELFF. The DNA of the CDR3 is TGTGCCACCAGTGATTTGGGGACAGGGGGTACCGGGGAGCTGTTTTTT. The chain links TRBV24-1 to TRBJ2-2; 11 bases line up with TRBD1. Trimming took 0 bases from V and 5 from J; bases not matched to a gene: 1. The CDR3 is 16 residues long. Germline V CDR1 and CDR2: KGHDR, SFDVKD.

At least ten counts were recorded for this clonotype. V gene TRBV25-1 combines with J gene TRBJ1-1, with D unresolved. The CDR3 runs to 12 residues. CDR1 is MGHDK, CDR2 SYGVNS, per germline. V was shortened by 5 bases and J by 2 bases, with 6 bases between the two germline ends. CDR3 loop: CASSKGNTEAFF. CDR3 nucleotides: TGTGCCAGCAGTAAGGGCAACACTGAAGCTTTCTTT.

This clonotype has at least ten counts. V is TRBV7-8 and J is TRBJ2-7; the D gene is possibly TRBD1 (5 bases). Germline lookup yields CDR1 SGHVS and CDR2 FQNEAQ. The CDR3 totals 16 residues. The V gene lost 0 bases and the J gene lost 2 bases, with 14 bases spanning the gap. The CDR3 bases are TGTGCCAGCAGCTTAGCCTCAGGGCTCGAAACCTACGAGCAGTACTTC. This sequence encodes CASSLASGLETYEQYF.

This clonotype was observed at least ten times. V usage is TRBV4-1 and J usage is TRBJ2-7; D gene unclear. Germline loops: CDR1 MGHRA, CDR2 YSYEKL. The CDR3 is 14 residues long. V shed 1 base and J shed 1 base, with 8 bases lying between them. In DNA form, the CDR3 reads TGCGCCAGCAGCCAAGGGCCTAAATCCTACGAGCAGTACTTC. Its translation: CASSQGPKSYEQYF.

This clonotype was detected ten times or more. The rearrangement joins TRBV29-1 to TRBJ2-5; either TRBD1 or TRBD2 may supply D (5 bases each). The CDR3 consists of 12 residues. Germline loops: CDR1 SQVTM, CDR2 ANQGSEA. Deletions cut 4 bases from V and 4 bases from J, with 10 bases between. CDR3 residues: CSVAEGRETQYF. The CDR3 nucleotides read TGCAGCGTTGCTGAGGGGAGAGAGACCCAGTACTTC.

This clonotype was detected ten times or more. The rearrangement uses TRBV21-1 and TRBJ2-7; TRBD1 reflects the table's D call only, with no check against the DNA. TRBV21-1 is shown as a pseudogene. The length of the CDR3 is 12 residues. The CDR3 DNA reads TGTGCCAGCGGCGACAGTCGAGTAGAGCAGTACTTC. As protein: CASGDSRVEQYF.

This clonotype came up a few times. The rearrangement uses TRBV7-6 and TRBJ2-3, with D perhaps being TRBD1 or TRBD2 (6 bases each). CDR3 length equals 15 residues. Trimming cost V 7 bases and J 0 bases, with 14 bases left between them. CDR1 is SGHVS and CDR2 is FNYEAQ in the germline V gene. CDR3 sequence reads: CASKQGGRSTDTQYF. Here the CDR3 DNA reads TGTGCCAGCAAACAGGGAGGCAGGAGCACAGATACGCAGTATTTT. Together with reference TRBV7-6 and TRBJ2-3, the CDR3 gives the full variable domain: GAGVSQSPRYKVTKRGQDVALRCDPISGHVSLYWYRQALGQGPEFLTYFNYEAQQDKSGLPNDRFSAERPEGSISTLTIQRTEQRDSAMYRCASKQGGRSTDTQYFGPGTRLTVL.

The chain combines TRBV20-1 with TRBJ2-1; tentative D call: TRBD2 (6 bases). CDR3 length: 14 residues. The germline V gene has CDR1 DFQATT and CDR2 SNEGSKA (reference sequence). The V and J ends lost 3 bases and 4 bases respectively, with 13 bases between them. The CDR3 bases are TGCAGTGCTAGGTCCGGGACTGGATACAATGAGCAGTTCTTC. This sequence encodes CSARSGTGYNEQFF.

This clonotype occurred once. The chain links TRBV10-1 to TRBJ2-7, with no clear D. Germline V lookup: CDR1 WNHNN, CDR2 SYGVQD (reference sequence). The CDR3 spans 15 residues. V was trimmed by 3 bases and J by 0 bases, leaving 12 bases between them. Here the CDR3 reads CASSENPGNSYEQYF. The CDR3 nucleotides read TGCGCCAGCAGTGAAAATCCAGGAAACTCCTACGAGCAGTACTTC.

This clonotype has at least ten counts. This rearrangement joins TRBV7-2 to TRBJ1-5, with unresolved D. Trimming removed 5 bases at V and 3 bases at J, with 11 bases between. Germline V lookup: CDR1 SGHTA, CDR2 FQGNSA. The CDR3 spans 14 residues. The CDR3 protein is CASSPDTTNQPQHF. CDR3 sequence (DNA): TGTGCCAGCAGCCCTGACACGACCAATCAGCCCCAGCATTTT.

This clonotype has more than one count but fewer than ten. The V gene is TRBV28, the J gene TRBJ2-3; 12 bases map to TRBD2. CDR3 size: 16 residues. The germline gives CDR1 MDHEN, CDR2 SYDVKM. The ends lost 3 bases at V and 6 bases at J; junction bases unmatched: 7. Here the CDR3 DNA reads TGTGCCAGCAGTTTCGCGACTAGCGGGGGTAGCGATACGCAGTATTTT. Protein: CASSFATSGGSDTQYF. Together with reference TRBV28 and TRBJ2-3, the CDR3 gives the full variable domain: DVKVTQSSRYLVKRTGEKVFLECVQDMDHENMFWYRQDPGLGLRLIYFSYDVKMKEKGDIPEGYSVSREKKERFSLILESASTNQTSMYLCASSFATSGGSDTQYFGPGTRLTVL.

The rearrangement links TRBV6-6 to TRBJ1-5; 7 bases are a match to TRBD1. The CDR3 runs 14 residues. J lost 2 bases, V lost 8 bases, and 6 bases had no gene match. From germline, CDR1 is MNHNY and CDR2 SVGAGI (reference sequence). CDR3: CASFGRGGNQPQHF. CDR3 DNA sequence: TGTGCCAGCTTCGGCAGGGGGGGCAATCAGCCCCAGCATTTT.

This clonotype was counted many times. The CDR3 protein is CASSLVPDEQYF. CDR3 sequence (DNA): TGTGCCAGCAGCTTGGTCCCGGACGAGCAGTACTTC. V gene TRBV11-2 combines with J gene TRBJ2-7; D remains ambiguous. The CDR3 has 12 residues. V dropped 3 bases and J dropped 5 bases, with 8 bases sitting between them. Germline-derived CDR1 and CDR2 are SGHAT and FQNNGV.

The V gene is TRBV6-5, the J gene TRBJ2-1; D gene unclear. The V end lost 7 bases, the J end lost 2 bases, and 9 bases lay between the germline ends. The CDR3 covers 13 residues. CDR1 MNHEY and CDR2 SVGAGI come from the germline V gene. In DNA form, the CDR3 reads TGTGCCAGCACCGACACTACCTACAATGAGCAGTTCTTC. Translation: CASTDTTYNEQFF.

In its sample, this clonotype was seen a few times. The V and J genes are TRBV4-1 and TRBJ1-1; 10 nucleotides agree with TRBD1. Trimming removed 4 bases from V and 0 bases from J; junction bases left unmatched: 5. The CDR3 runs 16 residues. Germline V gene data show CDR1 as MGHRA and CDR2 as YSYEKL. The CDR3 coding sequence is TGCGCCAGCAGCCCCGGGACAGGGGTTATGAACACTGAAGCTTTCTTT. Translation gives CASSPGTGVMNTEAFF.

This clonotype was counted ten times or more. The chain recombines TRBV20-1 with TRBJ2-1, with 9 bases identical to TRBD1. The length of the CDR3 is 14 residues. The germline V gene has CDR1 DFQATT and CDR2 SNEGSKA (reference sequence). V shed 5 bases and J 5 bases; nucleotides not matched to a gene: 7. The CDR3 sequence: CSAPGTGWNNEQFF. The CDR3 DNA reads as TGCAGTGCTCCAGGGACAGGGTGGAACAATGAGCAGTTCTTC.

In this sample, this clonotype turned up many times. V gene TRBV6-5 combines with J gene TRBJ1-2; weak D call: TRBD1 (5 bases). Trimming removed 2 bases from V and 7 bases from J, with 14 bases in between. This CDR3 is built from 14 residues. Germline V gives CDR1 MNHEY, CDR2 SVGAGI. The CDR3 nucleotides read TGTGCCAGCAGTTACCTGGGGGGTCTGAGTGGCTACACCTTC. As protein: CASSYLGGLSGYTF.

This clonotype was found many times. CDR3 protein: CASSSRAGGDEQFF. In DNA form, the CDR3 reads TGTGCCAGCAGTTCCCGGGCCGGGGGAGATGAGCAGTTCTTC. V usage is TRBV6-5 and J usage is TRBJ2-1; possibly TRBD2 for D (6 bases). V was cut by 4 bases and J by 8 bases, with 15 bases left in between. Germline CDR1 is MNHEY and CDR2 is SVGAGI. This CDR3 is built from 14 residues.

The J gene is TRBJ1-1, the V gene TRBV6-5; 7 positions match TRBD1. J was trimmed by 0 bases and V by 6 bases; bases with no gene match: 7. CDR1 and CDR2 (germline): MNHEY, SVGAGI. The length of the CDR3 is 15 residues. The CDR3, as DNA: TGTGCCAGCAGAACGCGACAGGGAATGAACACTGAAGCTTTCTTT. Protein sequence: CASRTRQGMNTEAFF.

This clonotype was seen at least ten times. J is TRBJ2-5 and V is TRBV7-8, with 12 nucleotides matching TRBD2. Germline-derived CDR1 and CDR2 are SGHVS and FQNEAQ. This CDR3 is 15 amino acids long. V was clipped by 5 bases and J by 5 bases; unmatched bases: 6. The CDR3 sequence: CASSPRLAGVETQYF. The CDR3 DNA is TGTGCCAGCAGCCCACGACTAGCGGGAGTGGAGACCCAGTACTTC.

This clonotype was found many times. The gene calls are TRBV19 and TRBJ2-7, with TRBD1 identical over 8 bases. Germline CDR1 LNHDA, CDR2 SQIVND (reference sequence). J was trimmed by 5 bases and V by 3 bases; bases with no gene match: 6. This CDR3 region has 14 residues. CDR3 protein: CASSMTGEFNEQYF. The CDR3 DNA reads as TGTGCCAGTAGTATGACAGGGGAGTTCAACGAGCAGTACTTC.

This clonotype was seen at least ten times. This sequence joins TRBV7-2 and TRBJ2-2, with 8 bases that match TRBD2. CDR1 is SGHTA and CDR2 is FQGNSA in the germline V gene. The CDR3 runs 15 residues. V shed 0 bases, J shed 6 bases, and the junction held 3 bases outside the gene matches. The CDR3: CASSLAGGASGELFF. The DNA of the CDR3 is TGTGCCAGCAGCTTAGCCGGGGGGGCATCCGGGGAGCTGTTTTTT.

The chain is built from TRBV20-1 and TRBJ1-1; perhaps TRBD1 as D (5 bases). CDR1 and CDR2 from the germline V gene are DFQATT and SNEGSKA (reference sequence). There are 14 residues in the CDR3. V was clipped by 5 bases and J by 3 bases, with 16 bases between them. DNA for the CDR3: TGCAGTGCTCCCGTGGGGGGGGTGGACACTGAAGCTTTCTTT. Its translation is CSAPVGGVDTEAFF.

At least ten counts were recorded for this clonotype. The chain links TRBV11-2 to TRBJ2-3, with 7 bases fitting TRBD1. Germline CDR1 and CDR2: SGHAT and FQNNGV. Trimming at V came to 3 bases and at J to 0 bases, leaving 6 bases not matched to a gene. The CDR3 is 16 amino acids. The CDR3 coding sequence is TGTGCCAGCAGCTTCCGACAGGGCTCTAGCACAGATACGCAGTATTTT. Protein product: CASSFRQGSSTDTQYF.

This clonotype was counted many times. V usage is TRBV20-1 and J usage is TRBJ1-5; no clear D. V lost 0 bases, J lost 6 bases, and 15 bases lay in between. This CDR3 has 15 residues. CDR1 and CDR2 (germline): DFQATT, SNEGSKA (reference sequence). The CDR3 region has the DNA TGCAGTGCTAGAGATCGGGCCCTTGGACTTCAGCCCCAGCATTTT. It specifies CSARDRALGLQPQHF.

The V gene is TRBV7-9, the J gene TRBJ1-4; D remains ambiguous. CDR1 and CDR2 from the germline V gene are SEHNR and FQNEAQ (reference sequence). This CDR3 is 16 amino acids long. V gave up 5 bases and J gave up 0 bases, with 13 bases separating them. The CDR3 DNA is TGTGCCAGCAGCCCCGGTGACGTCACAACTAATGAAAAACTGTTTTTT. Residues: CASSPGDVTTNEKLFF.

This clonotype was detected ten times or more. The chain uses TRBV7-9 and TRBJ1-2, with D perhaps matching TRBD1 (5 bases). This CDR3 spans 13 amino acids. Germline assignment: CDR1 SEHNR and CDR2 FQNEAQ (reference sequence). Trimming took off 4 bases at V and 4 bases at J, with 10 bases between the two ends. The CDR3 loop is CASSSGGPYGYTF. CDR3 sequence (DNA): TGTGCCAGCAGCTCCGGGGGACCCTATGGCTACACCTTC.

This rearrangement joins TRBV12-3 or TRBV12-4 to TRBJ2-2, with 11 positions matching TRBD2. Trimming at V came to 3 bases and at J to 6 bases, leaving 3 bases not matched to a gene. The CDR3 has 15 residues. CDR3: CASSFVLAGAGELFF. The CDR3 DNA sequence: TGTGCCAGCAGTTTTGTACTAGCGGGGGCCGGGGAGCTGTTTTTT.

This clonotype was recorded at least ten times. The chain employs TRBV6-2 or TRBV6-3 and TRBJ1-1, with TRBD1 matching over 7 bases. From germline, CDR1 is MNHEY and CDR2 SVGEGT. J gave up 1 base and V 7 bases, and 3 bases lay outside the gene matches. The CDR3 totals 13 residues. Written as DNA, the CDR3 is TGTGCCAGCATAGGACAGGCGAACACTGAAGCTTTCTTT. Protein product: CASIGQANTEAFF.